Listed here are 21 T cell receptor beta chains from one sample, sequenced in a study of a mutant IDH1 vaccine in newly diagnosed glioma. For these TCRs, the target antigens are not known. Sample time point: week 47, end of study. The content of each vaccine dose was 300 ug of mutant IDH1 20-mer peptide, and topical imiquimod accompanied it. TCRdb's copy holds only in-frame clones and misses some; the assay was immunoSEQ multiplex PCR. Of about 94,000 clones detected, roughly 86% appear once; the ten largest clones hold 0.7% to 0.95%. The sequencing used PBMCs, collected from a glioma patient whose treatment included an IDH1 peptide vaccine. The receptors were sampled from a woman aged 50 to 65 with glioma.

J is TRBJ2-3 and V is TRBV5-6, with unresolved D. The V and J ends lost 10 bases and 6 bases respectively, with 15 bases between them. This CDR3 region has 12 residues. Per the germline V gene, CDR1 is SGHDT and CDR2 is YYEEEE. CDR3 sequence reads: CAAGPSGDTQYF. The CDR3 nucleotides are TGTGCCGCCGGGCCCTCAGGCGATACGCAGTATTTT. The complete variable domain, with remaining parts taken from reference TRBV5-6 and TRBJ2-3, reads DAGVTQSPTHLIKTRGQQVTLRCSPKSGHDTVSWYQQALGQGPQFIFQYYEEEERQRGNFPDRFSGHQFPNYSSELNVNALLLGDSALYLCAAGPSGDTQYFGPGTRLTVL.

This rearrangement joins TRBV5-6 to TRBJ2-7, with TRBD1 matching over 10 bases. The ends lost 3 bases at V and 1 base at J; junction bases unmatched: 7. CDR1 is SGHDT and CDR2 is YYEEEE in the germline V gene. The CDR3 contains 16 residues. CDR3: CASSWWGQGISYEQYF. Written as DNA, the CDR3 is TGTGCCAGCAGCTGGTGGGGACAGGGGATATCCTACGAGCAGTACTTC.

The CDR3 protein is CASSSPTGANMNTEAFF. For the CDR3, the DNA is TGTGCCAGCAGTTCTCCTACAGGGGCAAACATGAACACTGAAGCTTTCTTT. V is TRBV27 and J is TRBJ1-1; 7 nucleotides agree with TRBD1. Germline values: CDR1 MNHEY, CDR2 SMNVEV (reference sequence). The CDR3 totals 17 residues. After removal of 4 bases from V and 0 bases from J, the junction contained 11 bases not matched to a gene.

This chain connects TRBV28 to TRBJ2-1, with 12 bases matching TRBD2. The junction had 15 bases not matched to a gene; V was cut back by 3 bases and J by 6 bases. This CDR3 contains 19 residues. Germline CDR1 MDHEN, CDR2 SYDVKM. CDR3: CASSFSLETSGSYFNEQFF. The CDR3, as DNA: TGTGCCAGCAGTTTCTCCCTGGAGACTAGCGGGAGTTATTTCAATGAGCAGTTCTTC.

The chain carries TRBV5-1 and TRBJ2-4, with D possibly being TRBD1 or TRBD2 (6 bases each). CDR1 and CDR2 from the germline V gene are SGHRS and YFSETQ. The length of the CDR3 is 16 residues. V lost 3 bases to trimming and J lost 3 bases, with 16 bases between them. Here the CDR3 reads CASSWGATGSKNIQYF. The CDR3, as DNA: TGCGCCAGCAGCTGGGGGGCAACAGGGAGCAAAAACATTCAGTACTTC.

The rearrangement uses TRBV6-1 and TRBJ1-1; weak D call: TRBD1 (6 bases). Germline CDR1 MNHNS, CDR2 SASEGT. The germline V and J ends were trimmed by 7 bases and 5 bases, with 14 bases remaining between them. The CDR3 spans 13 residues. The CDR3 reads CASTLGGRTEAFF. As DNA, the CDR3 is TGTGCCAGCACCTTGGGGGGGCGGACTGAAGCTTTCTTT.

The chain is built from TRBV7-9 and TRBJ2-5; D gene unclear. V lost 5 bases to trimming and J lost 6 bases, with 7 bases between them. The CDR3 has 11 amino acids. Germline V CDR1 and CDR2: SEHNR, FQNEAQ (reference sequence). CDR3 in amino acids: CASSPDQTQYF. The CDR3 DNA sequence: TGTGCCAGCAGCCCCGACCAGACCCAGTACTTC.

The rearrangement uses TRBV9 and TRBJ2-3; D is unclear. This CDR3 has 11 residues. V was trimmed by 4 bases and J by 11 bases, leaving 11 bases between them. The germline V gene has CDR1 SGDLS and CDR2 YYNGEE. CDR3 amino acids: CASSRIKGQYF. In DNA, the CDR3 is TGTGCCAGCAGCAGGATAAAAGGGCAGTATTTT. Together with reference TRBV9 and TRBJ2-3, the CDR3 gives the full variable domain: DSGVTQTPKHLITATGQRVTLRCSPRSGDLSVYWYQQSLDQGLQFLIQYYNGEERAKGNILERFSAQQFPDLHSELNLSSLELGDSALYFCASSRIKGQYFGPGTRLTVL.

The chain couples TRBV4-1 to TRBJ2-3, with D possibly being TRBD2 (6 bases). CDR1 is MGHRA, CDR2 YSYEKL, per germline. The CDR3 is made up of 16 amino acids. V dropped 4 bases and J dropped 3 bases, with 17 bases sitting between them. This CDR3 is CASSPLPGSKTDTQYF. Here the CDR3 DNA reads TGCGCCAGCAGCCCCCTTCCCGGGAGTAAAACAGATACGCAGTATTTT.

The V gene is TRBV28, the J gene TRBJ2-2; D not resolved. Germline CDR1 and CDR2: MDHEN and SYDVKM. CDR3 length: 12 residues. V was clipped by 2 bases and J by 7 bases, with 5 bases between them. CDR3 amino acids: CASSLQVGELFF. In DNA, the CDR3 is TGTGCCAGCAGTTTACAAGTCGGGGAGCTGTTTTTT. Filled out from reference TRBV28 and TRBJ2-2, the complete variable domain reads DVKVTQSSRYLVKRTGEKVFLECVQDMDHENMFWYRQDPGLGLRLIYFSYDVKMKEKGDIPEGYSVSREKKERFSLILESASTNQTSMYLCASSLQVGELFFGEGSRLTVL.

The V gene is TRBV27, the J gene TRBJ2-7; D unresolved. V was clipped by 6 bases and J by 0 bases, with 12 bases between them. CDR1 and CDR2 (germline): MNHEY, SMNVEV (reference sequence). The CDR3 is made up of 14 amino acids. DNA of the CDR3: TGTGCCAGCAGGGGCAGGACCTTCTCCTACGAGCAGTACTTC. This sequence encodes CASRGRTFSYEQYF.

The genes are TRBV27 and TRBJ2-1, with D uncertain. V lost 4 bases and J 2 bases, leaving 6 bases between the germline ends. This CDR3 region has 13 residues. In germline, CDR1 is MNHEY, CDR2 SMNVEV (reference sequence). The CDR3 spells CASSSSTYNEQFF. The CDR3 bases are TGTGCCAGCAGTTCCTCGACCTACAATGAGCAGTTCTTC.

This rearrangement joins TRBV5-1 to TRBJ2-7; tentatively, D is TRBD1 (7 bases). This CDR3 comprises 14 residues. Germline assignment: CDR1 SGHRS and CDR2 YFSETQ. V was pared by 0 bases and J by 5 bases, with 12 bases between. The CDR3 sequence is CASSLGDREDEQYF. CDR3 DNA: TGCGCCAGCAGCTTGGGAGACAGGGAGGACGAGCAGTACTTC.

J is TRBJ2-1 and V is TRBV6-6; 9 bases map to TRBD1. Germline assignment: CDR1 MNHNY and CDR2 SVGAGI (reference sequence). V lost 7 bases, J lost 2 bases, and 6 bases stayed unmatched. The CDR3 length is 15 residues. In DNA form, the CDR3 reads TGTGCCAGCACCGTAGACAGGGGGGCCTACAATGAGCAGTTCTTC. This translates into CASTVDRGAYNEQFF.

V is TRBV5-1 and J is TRBJ2-3; D remains ambiguous. CDR1 is SGHRS, CDR2 YFSETQ, per germline. With 4 bases removed from V and 3 bases from J, the gap between germline ends came to 9 bases. The CDR3 is 13 residues long. CDR3: CASSPTSTDTQYF. The CDR3 DNA is TGCGCCAGCAGCCCGACCTCGACAGATACGCAGTATTTT.

The V gene is TRBV2, the J gene TRBJ1-5, with D unresolved. Germline CDR1 is SNHLY and CDR2 is FYNNEI. The ends were cut back, 4 bases at V and 0 bases at J, with 13 bases in the middle. CDR3 length equals 16 residues. CDR3 region: CASSGPGTYSNQPQHF. CDR3 DNA: TGTGCCAGCAGTGGGCCAGGAACCTATAGCAATCAGCCCCAGCATTTT.

The chain recombines TRBV4-1 with TRBJ2-2; D is tentatively TRBD1 or TRBD2 (5 bases each). V shed 2 bases and J shed 12 bases, with 16 bases lying between them. In germline, CDR1 is MGHRA, CDR2 YSYEKL. This CDR3 has 14 amino acids. CDR3 in DNA: TGCGCCAGCAGCCAACCCTCCCGGGGCCGACAGCTGTTTTTT. As protein: CASSQPSRGRQLFF.

The count of this clone is one. This sequence joins TRBV4-1 and TRBJ2-1, with no clear D. The germline V gene has CDR1 MGHRA and CDR2 YSYEKL. The CDR3 spans 16 residues. V was shortened by 1 base and J by 3 bases, with 13 bases between the two germline ends. The CDR3 reads CASSQGSSFLYNEQFF. The CDR3 DNA reads as TGCGCCAGCAGCCAAGGCTCTTCCTTTCTCTACAATGAGCAGTTCTTC.

CDR3 DNA: TGTGCCAGTAGTATCCAACTAGCGGGAGCAGGAGATACGCAGTATTTT. It yields the protein CASSIQLAGAGDTQYF. The J gene is TRBJ2-3, the V gene TRBV19; 11 bases match TRBD2. The CDR3 runs to 16 residues. CDR1 is LNHDA and CDR2 is SQIVND in the germline V gene (reference sequence). After removal of 3 bases from V and 5 bases from J, the junction contained 7 bases not matched to a gene. Full variable domain (missing parts from reference TRBV19 and TRBJ2-3): DGGITQSPKYLFRKEGQNVTLSCEQNLNHDAMYWYRQDPGQGLRLIYYSQIVNDFQKGDIAEGYSVSREKKESFPLTVTSAQKNPTAFYLCASSIQLAGAGDTQYFGPGTRLTVL.

This chain connects TRBV2 to TRBJ2-3; D gene unclear. CDR3 length: 14 residues. Germline CDR1 reads SNHLY; CDR2 reads FYNNEI. The V end lost 7 bases, the J end lost 0 bases, and 11 bases lay between the germline ends. The CDR3 here is CASNAVSSTDTQYF. Written as DNA, the CDR3 is TGTGCCAGCAATGCGGTTTCTAGCACAGATACGCAGTATTTT.

The chain joins TRBV7-8 to TRBJ1-6; 11 positions match TRBD1. There are 15 residues in the CDR3. Trimming cost V 0 bases and J 9 bases; bases outside gene matches: 1. Germline-derived CDR1 and CDR2 are SGHVS and FQNEAQ. The CDR3: CASSLAGTGGSPLHF. CDR3 nucleotides: TGTGCCAGCAGCTTAGCGGGGACAGGGGGTTCACCCCTCCACTTT. The full variable domain, with the rest looked up from reference TRBV7-8 and TRBJ1-6, is GAGVSQSPRYKVAKRGQDVALRCDPISGHVSLFWYQQALGQGPEFLTYFQNEAQLDKSGLPSDRFFAERPEGSVSTLKIQRTQQEDSAVYLCASSLAGTGGSPLHFGNGTRLTVT.